The T cell receptor beta chain under discussion was sequenced for a study of CD8 T cells in ankylosing spondylitis. General study points: Ankylosing spondylitis blood appeared to be characterized by a TCR beta motif of 7 to 9 highly homologous variants. Clones linked to the disease showed a CD8+ phenotype. They occurred at relatively low frequencies in peripheral blood. Past research had described some motif variants in reactive arthritis synovial fluid and blood. Disease-linked clones reportedly concentrated significantly in matched ankylosing spondylitis synovial fluid.

Trimming at V came to 7 bases and at J to 5 bases, leaving 10 bases not matched to a gene. This CDR3 spans 14 amino acids. From germline, CDR1 is MDHEN and CDR2 SYDVKM. As to this clonotype: Its antigen remains unidentified.

Preparation of TCR beta libraries was done by quantitative 5'-RACE with molecular barcodes. MiXCR was run by TCRdb on the 5' RACE reads, yielding one entry per CDR3 protein. The data show fewer than 450,000 distinct CDR3 sequences, roughly 18% seen once. This TCR was sampled from a male donor with ankylosing spondylitis. Sequencing used blood, either unsorted or a sorted T cell fraction (not recorded which). This chain uses TRBV28 with TRBJ2-5; 7 bases agree with TRBD2. CDR3 protein: CASTVGGVGETQYF. The CDR3 DNA follows: TGTGCCAGCACCGTGGGAGGGGTTGGCGAGACCCAGTACTTC.